The clone carrying this TCR beta chain is a singleton in its sample. These data belong to a study of technical replicates of blood from a handful of donors. Method: immunoSEQ multiplex PCR; TCRdb's copy keeps in-frame clones and lacks some. The data contain 55,000 to 75,000 clones, 93% of them singletons. V lost 1 base and J lost 1; bases outside the gene matches: 5. CDR3 length: 16 amino acids. The germline V gene encodes CDR1 SGHRS and CDR2 YFSETQ. The source of this sequence is a human donor in good health. Some clones in this sample may be carry-over from other donors' samples. This sequence joins TRBV5-1 and TRBJ1-3, with 7 bases aligning to TRBD1. Sequenced: PBMCs. The CDR3 DNA sequence: TGCGCCAGCAGCTTGATCCCGACAGGGTCTGGAAACACCATATATTTT. The encoded protein is CASSLIPTGSGNTIYF.